The rows below give T cell receptor beta chains drawn from one sample of a study of cytomegalovirus exposure and HLA in healthy donors. Assay: immunoSEQ multiplex PCR; the TCRdb copy retains only in-frame clones and omits some. The sample records 160,000 or so clones, around nine tenths being singletons. The sequencing input was PBMCs. All receptors come from a man younger than 30 in good health and CMV-seropositive. Each CDR3 is given with its conserved first and last residue. The order of the fields is V gene, J gene, CDR3 length, clone size, CDR3 protein. Size values are once, few and many counts, or a class for expanded clones, and some rows have none.

V gene: TRBV6-5; J gene: TRBJ2-3; CDR3 length: 15; clone size: NA; CDR3 protein: CASSYSTGMGDTQYF
V gene: TRBV25-1; J gene: TRBJ2-7; CDR3 length: 13; clone size: NA; CDR3 protein: CASSESGAYEQYF
V gene: TRBV13; J gene: TRBJ1-1; CDR3 length: 16; clone size: few; CDR3 protein: CASSQGRRVGNTEAFF
V gene: TRBV28; J gene: TRBJ2-1; CDR3 length: 15; clone size: NA; CDR3 protein: CAIERGQGIRDEQFF
V gene: TRBV6-4; J gene: TRBJ2-1; CDR3 length: 14; clone size: NA; CDR3 protein: CASSDRVAGGPQFF
V gene: TRBV4-2; J gene: TRBJ1-4; CDR3 length: 18; clone size: NA; CDR3 protein: CASSLDGGWTQDDEKLFF
V gene: TRBV4-3; J gene: TRBJ2-4; CDR3 length: 22; clone size: NA; CDR3 protein: CASSRLYWTSARGGDAKNIQYF
V gene: TRBV18; J gene: TRBJ1-2; CDR3 length: 14; clone size: NA; CDR3 protein: CASSPDRANYGYTF
V gene: TRBV6-1; J gene: TRBJ1-2; CDR3 length: 16; clone size: NA; CDR3 protein: CASSETLTGDVYGYTF
V gene: TRBV19; J gene: TRBJ1-4; CDR3 length: 14; clone size: NA; CDR3 protein: CATGLGTTNEKLFF
V gene: TRBV13; J gene: TRBJ1-1; CDR3 length: 12; clone size: few; CDR3 protein: CASSRGNTEAFF
V gene: TRBV19; J gene: TRBJ2-1; CDR3 length: 16; clone size: NA; CDR3 protein: CASSILAGGSYNEQFF
V gene: TRBV5-4; J gene: TRBJ2-7; CDR3 length: 14; clone size: NA; CDR3 protein: CASSMREQVDEQYF
V gene: TRBV19; J gene: TRBJ2-1; CDR3 length: 16; clone size: NA; CDR3 protein: CASSIGAGGPNNEQFF
V gene: TRBV6-6; J gene: TRBJ1-4; CDR3 length: 16; clone size: NA; CDR3 protein: CASRAGQGATNEKLFF
V gene: TRBV6-6; J gene: TRBJ1-5; CDR3 length: 13; clone size: NA; CDR3 protein: CASSYPSNQPQHF
V gene: TRBV27; J gene: TRBJ2-1; CDR3 length: 17; clone size: NA; CDR3 protein: CASSPPGRGSSYNEQFF
V gene: TRBV7-3; J gene: TRBJ1-4; CDR3 length: 18; clone size: NA; CDR3 protein: CASRFPRFRGQREEKLFF
V gene: TRBV7-6; J gene: TRBJ1-6; CDR3 length: 15; clone size: NA; CDR3 protein: CASSYSDIYNSPLHF
V gene: TRBV2; J gene: TRBJ1-1; CDR3 length: 13; clone size: NA; CDR3 protein: CASRWTGNKAAFF
V gene: TRBV7-2; J gene: TRBJ1-5; CDR3 length: 15; clone size: once; CDR3 protein: CASSLVGQNNQPQHF
V gene: TRBV6-5; J gene: TRBJ2-7; CDR3 length: 14; clone size: NA; CDR3 protein: CASSYGGYSYEQYF
V gene: TRBV29-1; J gene: TRBJ2-7; CDR3 length: 13; clone size: NA; CDR3 protein: CSVVSGRRDEQYF
V gene: TRBV25-1; J gene: TRBJ1-1; CDR3 length: 13; clone size: NA; CDR3 protein: CASRGQGGTEAFF
V gene: TRBV7-2; J gene: TRBJ1-5; CDR3 length: 14; clone size: few; CDR3 protein: CASSLGPSVQPQHF
V gene: TRBV27; J gene: TRBJ2-1; CDR3 length: 13; clone size: NA; CDR3 protein: CASSYLGESEQFF
V gene: TRBV4-1; J gene: TRBJ2-7; CDR3 length: 14; clone size: NA; CDR3 protein: CASSHKDRTYEQYF
V gene: TRBV5-6; J gene: TRBJ1-1; CDR3 length: 14; clone size: NA; CDR3 protein: CASSLGPMNTEAFF
V gene: TRBV7-8; J gene: TRBJ2-1; CDR3 length: 13; clone size: NA; CDR3 protein: CAVGRITYNEQFF
V gene: TRBV29-1; J gene: TRBJ2-7; CDR3 length: 12; clone size: NA; CDR3 protein: CSALRQEGEQYF
V gene: TRBV30; J gene: TRBJ1-2; CDR3 length: 13; clone size: few; CDR3 protein: CAYHSDSYYGYTF
V gene: TRBV10-3; J gene: TRBJ1-5; CDR3 length: 17; clone size: NA; CDR3 protein: CAISESGQGNGNQPQHF
V gene: TRBV7-2; J gene: TRBJ2-1; CDR3 length: 15; clone size: NA; CDR3 protein: CASSLGSSGGKEQFF
V gene: TRBV27; J gene: TRBJ2-3; CDR3 length: 16; clone size: NA; CDR3 protein: CASSLSATLGTDTQYF
V gene: TRBV29-1; J gene: TRBJ2-1; CDR3 length: 18; clone size: NA; CDR3 protein: CSVAGTSGGPSSYNEQFF
V gene: TRBV6-5; J gene: TRBJ1-1; CDR3 length: 13; clone size: few; CDR3 protein: CATGGSRNTEAFF
V gene: TRBV28; J gene: TRBJ2-7; CDR3 length: 14; clone size: NA; CDR3 protein: CASSNSGSSYEQYF
V gene: TRBV4-3; J gene: TRBJ1-4; CDR3 length: 15; clone size: NA; CDR3 protein: CASSFTGSTNEKLFF
V gene: TRBV30; J gene: TRBJ2-6; CDR3 length: 16; clone size: NA; CDR3 protein: CAWRPDSFSGANVLTF
V gene: TRBV27; J gene: TRBJ2-1; CDR3 length: 13; clone size: NA; CDR3 protein: CASSRRGGDEQFF
V gene: TRBV5-6; J gene: TRBJ1-4; CDR3 length: 13; clone size: once; CDR3 protein: CASSLAQGEKLFF
V gene: TRBV19; J gene: TRBJ1-1; CDR3 length: 18; clone size: NA; CDR3 protein: CAGGLSPSLDGRNTEAFF
V gene: TRBV6-6; J gene: TRBJ2-7; CDR3 length: 13; clone size: NA; CDR3 protein: CASSMAARNEQYF
V gene: TRBV6-5; J gene: TRBJ2-7; CDR3 length: 13; clone size: NA; CDR3 protein: CASRPGTFYEQYF
V gene: TRBV11-2; J gene: TRBJ1-1; CDR3 length: 16; clone size: once; CDR3 protein: CASSLWVPGGLTEAFF
V gene: TRBV5-5; J gene: TRBJ2-3; CDR3 length: 16; clone size: NA; CDR3 protein: CASSSGQGGITDTQYF
V gene: TRBV5-4; J gene: TRBJ2-7; CDR3 length: 15; clone size: NA; CDR3 protein: CASSLFSGNNYEQYF
V gene: TRBV27; J gene: TRBJ2-3; CDR3 length: 14; clone size: NA; CDR3 protein: CASSLLPNRGTQYF
V gene: TRBV5-6; J gene: TRBJ1-2; CDR3 length: 13; clone size: NA; CDR3 protein: CASSPNRGDGYTF
V gene: TRBV27; J gene: TRBJ1-5; CDR3 length: 17; clone size: NA; CDR3 protein: CASSSDRGLVSNQPQHF
V gene: TRBV5-1; J gene: TRBJ2-1; CDR3 length: 15; clone size: NA; CDR3 protein: CASSLDSGGTYEQFF